This T cell receptor beta chain was obtained from a study of T-cell reconstitution after alpha-beta-depleted transplantation in children. This clonotype occurred many times. Its cognate antigen is unknown. Unique molecular identifiers featured in how the TCRbeta library was prepared. TCRdb re-derived calls from the PCR reads in MiXCR, one entry per CDR3 protein. The table has hundreds of thousands of distinct CDR3 sequences, around 15% seen once. Study-level findings and limits: Reported findings indicate that, about two months after transplant, alpha-beta T cells came from several hundred expanded clones, which were derived from non-depleted graft cells. Surviving recipient cells, namely T cells and thymic progenitors, were the source of high day-60 TCRbeta diversity in some patients. Diversity and T-cell counts at one year after transplant derived mostly from new T cells.

In germline, CDR1 is SGDLS, CDR2 YYNGEE. The ends were cut back, 4 bases at V and 0 bases at J, with 14 bases in the middle. The CDR3 contains 15 residues. The sequences come from PBMCs, mostly from graft donor cells, collected 360 days after TCRalphabeta/CD19-depleted stem cell transplant. The TCR comes from a male patient between 2 and 15 years old who had a stem cell transplant for acute lymphoblastic leukemia, so the T cells may come from the graft donor. The V call is TRBV9, the J call TRBJ2-7; possibly TRBD2 for D (5 bases). CDR3: CASSPTTSGSYEQYF. Here the CDR3 DNA reads TGTGCCAGCAGCCCCACCACCAGCGGCTCCTACGAGCAGTACTTC.